The count of the clone carrying this TCR beta chain is one. Its antigen is undetermined. Different DNA sequences within this sample yield the same CDR3. V dropped 5 bases and J dropped 1; count of bases not matched to a gene: 3. This CDR3 comprises 15 residues. Germline V CDR1 and CDR2: SGHNT, YENEEA. These data originate in a study of shared clonotypes between healthy human individuals. Across the whole study: Three plates were used per donor for CD4 naive, three for CD4 memory, two for CD8 naive and one for CD8 memory. Findings of the study overall: The study found about 5.1% of naive CD4 clonotypes shared across a handful of donors.

TCRdb keeps only in-frame clones here, not all; method: immunoSEQ multiplex PCR. This table has 2 million to 2.5 million clones, 85% to 95% appearing once. J is TRBJ2-3 and V is TRBV11-3; TRBD1 matches at 10 bases. Sequencing was done on a sample of naive CD4+ T cells from PBMCs. Subset specified: CD45RA+ positively selected. The receptor was derived from a man younger than 30 in good health. Some clones in this sample may be carry-over from other donors' samples. For the CDR3, the DNA is TGTGCCAGCAGCCCCGGGACAGGGGGCACAGATACGCAGTATTTT. Encoded protein: CASSPGTGGTDTQYF.